The clone carrying this TCR beta chain was observed many times. Its specificity is not known. This CDR3 region has 15 residues. V gave up 3 bases and J gave up 2 bases; unmatched junction bases: 0. This sample was included in a study of neurological immune-mediated disorders. As for the study in general: A relapsing-remitting course was seen in about 90% of the roughly 34 multiple sclerosis patients and a secondary progressive course in 3. Study outcomes and limitations: The most TCR clonal expansion was seen in HTLV-1-associated myelopathy, whereas the least was seen in multiple sclerosis, below the level in healthy controls.

The cDNA was synthesized by 5'RACE incorporating 10-nucleotide random UMIs. MiXCR, applied by TCRdb to the 5' RACE reads, yields one record per CDR3 protein. The data contain about 69,000 distinct CDR3 sequences, around 3.9% of them singletons. The sample consisted of PBMCs. This chain connects TRBV12-3 or TRBV12-4 to TRBJ2-5; 13 positions match TRBD2. The sequence came from a man aged 25 to 40 with multiple sclerosis. CDR3 region: CASSLGLAGQETQYF. CDR3 coding DNA: TGTGCCAGCAGTTTGGGACTAGCGGGGCAAGAGACCCAGTACTTC.